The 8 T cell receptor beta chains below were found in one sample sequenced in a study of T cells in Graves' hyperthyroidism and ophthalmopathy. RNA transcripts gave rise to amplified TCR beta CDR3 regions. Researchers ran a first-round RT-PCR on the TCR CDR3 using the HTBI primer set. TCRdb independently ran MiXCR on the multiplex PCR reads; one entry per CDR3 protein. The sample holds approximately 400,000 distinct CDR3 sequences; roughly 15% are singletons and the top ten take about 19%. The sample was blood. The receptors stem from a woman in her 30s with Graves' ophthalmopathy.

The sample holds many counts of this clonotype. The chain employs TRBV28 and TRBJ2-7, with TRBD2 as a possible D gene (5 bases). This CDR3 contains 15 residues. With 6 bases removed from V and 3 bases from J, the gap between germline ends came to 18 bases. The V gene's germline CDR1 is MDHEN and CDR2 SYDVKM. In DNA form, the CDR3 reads TGTGCCAGCAGGGTTGTGGCGGGTTTGGGCTACGAGCAGTACTTC. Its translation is CASRVVAGLGYEQYF.

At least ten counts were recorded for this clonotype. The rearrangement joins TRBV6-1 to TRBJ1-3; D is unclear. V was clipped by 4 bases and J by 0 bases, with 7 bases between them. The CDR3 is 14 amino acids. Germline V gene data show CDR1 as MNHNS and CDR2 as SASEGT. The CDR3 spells CASSGRDSGNTIYF. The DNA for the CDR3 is TGTGCCAGCAGTGGACGGGACTCTGGAAACACCATATATTTT.

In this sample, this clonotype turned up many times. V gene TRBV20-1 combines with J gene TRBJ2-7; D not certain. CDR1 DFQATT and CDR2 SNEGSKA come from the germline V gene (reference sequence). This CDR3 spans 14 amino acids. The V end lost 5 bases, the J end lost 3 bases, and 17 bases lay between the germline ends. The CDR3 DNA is TGCAGTGCTTTACCGGCGGTCGAAATCTACGAGCAGTACTTC. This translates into CSALPAVEIYEQYF.

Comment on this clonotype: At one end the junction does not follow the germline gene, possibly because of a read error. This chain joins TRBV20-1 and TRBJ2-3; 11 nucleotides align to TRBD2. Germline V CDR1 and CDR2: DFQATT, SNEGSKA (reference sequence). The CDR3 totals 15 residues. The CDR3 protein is CGATRTSGGTDTQYF. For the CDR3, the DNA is TGCGGTGCCACCCGCACTAGCGGGGGAACAGATACGCAGTACTTT.

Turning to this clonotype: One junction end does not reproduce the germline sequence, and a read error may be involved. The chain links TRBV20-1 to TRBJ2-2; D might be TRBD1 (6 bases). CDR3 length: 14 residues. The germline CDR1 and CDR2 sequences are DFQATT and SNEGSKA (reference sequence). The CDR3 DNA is TGCAGTGCTAGTAAAACAGGGAACCCCGGGGAGCTGTTTTTT. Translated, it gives CSASKTGNPGELFF.

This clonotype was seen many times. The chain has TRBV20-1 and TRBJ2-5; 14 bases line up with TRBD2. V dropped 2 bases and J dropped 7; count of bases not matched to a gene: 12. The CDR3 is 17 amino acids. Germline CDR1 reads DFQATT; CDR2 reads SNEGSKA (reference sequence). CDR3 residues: CSARPGTSGGNYGTQYF. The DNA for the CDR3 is TGCAGTGCTAGACCCGGGACTAGCGGGGGCAACTACGGGACCCAGTACTTC.

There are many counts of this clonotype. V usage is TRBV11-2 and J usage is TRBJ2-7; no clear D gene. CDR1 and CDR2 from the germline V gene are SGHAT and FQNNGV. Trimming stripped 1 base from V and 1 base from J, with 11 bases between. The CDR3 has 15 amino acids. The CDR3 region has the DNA TGTGCCAGCAGCTTAGGTCCGGAAACTTCCTACGAGCAGTACTTC. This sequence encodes CASSLGPETSYEQYF.

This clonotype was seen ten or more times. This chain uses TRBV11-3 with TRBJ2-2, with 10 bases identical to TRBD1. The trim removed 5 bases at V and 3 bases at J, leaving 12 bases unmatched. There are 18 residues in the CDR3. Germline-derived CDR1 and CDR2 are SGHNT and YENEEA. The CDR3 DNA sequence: TGTGCCAGCAGCCCCCGATACGGGACAGGGGATTACACCGGGGAGCTGTTTTTT. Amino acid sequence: CASSPRYGTGDYTGELFF. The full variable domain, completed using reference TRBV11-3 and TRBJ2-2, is EAGVVQSPRYKIIEKKQPVAFWCNPISGHNTLYWYLQNLGQGPELLIRYENEEAVDDSQLPKDRFSAERLKGVDSTLKIQPAELGDSAVYLCASSPRYGTGDYTGELFFGEGSRLTVL.